The present entry profiles one T cell receptor beta chain with its context. V was clipped by 1 base and J by 0 bases, with 7 bases between them. Germline assignment: CDR1 MGHRA and CDR2 YSYEKL. The CDR3 contains 15 residues. Original methodology: Nucleated cell number was recorded as an estimate derived from reference gene primer amplification. The protocol was immunoSEQ multiplex PCR, while the TCRdb copy is restricted to in-frame clones and leaves out a portion. D and trimming were read from the DNA, whereas the V and J calls and clone size are those reported in that table. The sample carries tens of thousands of clones, roughly nine tenths recorded once. The data were obtained in a study of blood T cell repertoires in COVID-19.

V gene TRBV4-1 combines with J gene TRBJ1-3, with D uncertain. The sample taken for sequencing was peripheral blood. The clonotype originates from a woman in her sixties or seventies with active COVID-19. This CDR3 reads CASSQVLSSGNTIYF. The DNA for the CDR3 is TGCGCCAGCAGCCAAGTGCTGAGCTCTGGAAACACCATATATTTT.